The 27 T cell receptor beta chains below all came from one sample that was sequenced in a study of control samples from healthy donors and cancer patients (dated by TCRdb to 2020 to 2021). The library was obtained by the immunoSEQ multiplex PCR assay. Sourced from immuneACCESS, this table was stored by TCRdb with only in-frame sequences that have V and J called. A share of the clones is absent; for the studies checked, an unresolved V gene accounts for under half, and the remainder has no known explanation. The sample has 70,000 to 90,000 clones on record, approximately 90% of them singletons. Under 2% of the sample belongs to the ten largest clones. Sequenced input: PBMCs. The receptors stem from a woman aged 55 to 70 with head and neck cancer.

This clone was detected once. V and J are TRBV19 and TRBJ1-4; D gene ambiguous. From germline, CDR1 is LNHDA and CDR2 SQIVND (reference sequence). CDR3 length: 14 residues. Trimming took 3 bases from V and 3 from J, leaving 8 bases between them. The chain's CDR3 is CASSIRRPNEKLFF. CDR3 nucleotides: TGTGCCAGTAGTATCAGGAGGCCTAATGAAAAACTGTTTTTT.

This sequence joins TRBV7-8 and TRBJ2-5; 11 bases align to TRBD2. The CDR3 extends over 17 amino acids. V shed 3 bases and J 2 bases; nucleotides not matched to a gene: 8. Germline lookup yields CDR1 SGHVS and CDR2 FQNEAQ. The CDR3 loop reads CASSFEAGLAAQETQYF. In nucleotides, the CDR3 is TGTGCCAGCAGCTTTGAAGCGGGACTAGCGGCTCAAGAGACCCAGTACTTC.

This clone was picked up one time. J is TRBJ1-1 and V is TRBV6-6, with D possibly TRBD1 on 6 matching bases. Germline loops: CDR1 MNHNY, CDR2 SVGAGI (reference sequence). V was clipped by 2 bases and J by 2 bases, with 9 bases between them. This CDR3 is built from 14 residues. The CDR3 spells CASSYVQGNTEAFF. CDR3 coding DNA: TGTGCCAGCAGTTACGTACAGGGAAACACTGAAGCTTTCTTT.

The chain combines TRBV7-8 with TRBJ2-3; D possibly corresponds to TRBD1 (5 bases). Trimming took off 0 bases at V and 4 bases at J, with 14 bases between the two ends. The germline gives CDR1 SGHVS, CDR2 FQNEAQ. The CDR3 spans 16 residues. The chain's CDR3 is CASSLALQGGADTQYF. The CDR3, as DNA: TGTGCCAGCAGCTTAGCGCTGCAGGGCGGCGCAGATACGCAGTATTTT.

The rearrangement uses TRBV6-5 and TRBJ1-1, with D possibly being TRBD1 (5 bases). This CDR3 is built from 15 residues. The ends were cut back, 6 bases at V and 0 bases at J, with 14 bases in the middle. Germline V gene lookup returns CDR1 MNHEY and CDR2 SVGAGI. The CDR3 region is CASSRPRGMNTEAFF. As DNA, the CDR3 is TGTGCCAGCAGCCGCCCTAGGGGTATGAACACTGAAGCTTTCTTT.

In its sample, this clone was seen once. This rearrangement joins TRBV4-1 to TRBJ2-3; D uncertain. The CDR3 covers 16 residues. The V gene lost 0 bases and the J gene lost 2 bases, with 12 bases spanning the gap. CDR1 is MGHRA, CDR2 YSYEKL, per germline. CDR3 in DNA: TGCGCCAGCAGCCAAGAAGGCGGCAGGATCACAGATACGCAGTATTTT. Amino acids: CASSQEGGRITDTQYF.

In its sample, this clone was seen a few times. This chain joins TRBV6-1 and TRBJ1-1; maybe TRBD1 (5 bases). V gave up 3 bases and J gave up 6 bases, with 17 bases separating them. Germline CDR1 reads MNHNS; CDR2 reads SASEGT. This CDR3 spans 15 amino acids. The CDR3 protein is CASSEVGSGDAEAFF. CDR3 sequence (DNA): TGTGCCAGCAGTGAGGTGGGCTCGGGGGACGCTGAAGCTTTCTTT.

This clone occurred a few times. CDR3 DNA: TGTGCCAGCAGGGGGCCCAATCAGCCCCAGCATTTT. Translated, it gives CASRGPNQPQHF. The chain carries TRBV28 and TRBJ1-5; TRBD1 might be the D (5 bases). The V gene lost 6 bases and the J gene lost 3 bases, with 6 bases spanning the gap. The CDR3 spans 12 residues. From germline, CDR1 is MDHEN and CDR2 SYDVKM.

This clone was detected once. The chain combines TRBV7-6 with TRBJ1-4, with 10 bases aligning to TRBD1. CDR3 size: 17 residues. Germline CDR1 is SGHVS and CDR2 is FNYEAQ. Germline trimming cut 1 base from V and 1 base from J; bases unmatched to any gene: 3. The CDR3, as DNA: TGTGCCAGCAGCTTAGGGACAGGGGGTAGAACTAATGAAAAACTGTTTTTT. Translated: CASSLGTGGRTNEKLFF.

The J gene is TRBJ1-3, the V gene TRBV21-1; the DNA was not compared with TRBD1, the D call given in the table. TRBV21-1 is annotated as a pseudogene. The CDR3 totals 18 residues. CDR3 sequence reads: CASSSRFTTGAHGNTIYF. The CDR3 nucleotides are TGTGCCAGCAGCAGCCGCTTCACAACAGGGGCACACGGAAACACCATATATTTT.

The CDR3 reads CASIFGSNTEAFF. CDR3 nucleotide sequence: TGTGCCAGCATTTTTGGGAGCAACACTGAAGCTTTCTTT. The chain uses TRBV28 and TRBJ1-1; D call uncertain. CDR1 is MDHEN and CDR2 is SYDVKM in the germline V gene. This CDR3 has 13 amino acids. The V and J ends lost 7 bases and 2 bases respectively, with 11 bases between them.

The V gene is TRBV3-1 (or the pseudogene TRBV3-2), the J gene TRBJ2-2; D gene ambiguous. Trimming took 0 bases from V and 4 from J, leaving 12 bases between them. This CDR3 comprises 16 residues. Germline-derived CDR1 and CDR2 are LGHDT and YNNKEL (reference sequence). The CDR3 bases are TGTGCCAGCAGCCAAGAATCTGTGCGGCTCACCGGGGAGCTGTTTTTT. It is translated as CASSQESVRLTGELFF.

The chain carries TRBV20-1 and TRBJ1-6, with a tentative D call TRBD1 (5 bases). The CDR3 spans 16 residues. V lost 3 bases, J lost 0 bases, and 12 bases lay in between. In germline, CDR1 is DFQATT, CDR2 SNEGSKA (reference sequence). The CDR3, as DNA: TGCAGTGCTAGTAACAGGCCAAGCTCCTATAATTCACCCCTCCACTTT. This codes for CSASNRPSSYNSPLHF.

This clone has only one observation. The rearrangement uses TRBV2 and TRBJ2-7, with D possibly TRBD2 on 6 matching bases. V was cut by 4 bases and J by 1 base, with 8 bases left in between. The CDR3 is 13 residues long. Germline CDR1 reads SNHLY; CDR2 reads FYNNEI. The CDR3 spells CASSGGTSYEQYF. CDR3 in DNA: TGTGCCAGCAGTGGTGGGACTTCCTACGAGCAGTACTTC.

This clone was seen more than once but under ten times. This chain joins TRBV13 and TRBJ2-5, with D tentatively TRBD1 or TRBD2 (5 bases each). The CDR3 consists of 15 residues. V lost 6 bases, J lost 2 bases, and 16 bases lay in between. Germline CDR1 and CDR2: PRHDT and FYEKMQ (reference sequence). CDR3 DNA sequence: TGTGCCAGCAGAGGGCGAGGGACCCTTCAAGAGACCCAGTACTTC. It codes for CASRGRGTLQETQYF.

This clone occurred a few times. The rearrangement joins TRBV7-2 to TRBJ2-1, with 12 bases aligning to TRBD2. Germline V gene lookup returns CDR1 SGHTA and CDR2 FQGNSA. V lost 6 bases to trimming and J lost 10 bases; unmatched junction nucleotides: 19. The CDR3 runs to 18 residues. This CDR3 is CASSPPPRLAGGPGEQFF. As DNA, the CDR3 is TGTGCCAGCAGTCCCCCCCCCAGGCTAGCGGGAGGGCCTGGAGAGCAGTTCTTC.

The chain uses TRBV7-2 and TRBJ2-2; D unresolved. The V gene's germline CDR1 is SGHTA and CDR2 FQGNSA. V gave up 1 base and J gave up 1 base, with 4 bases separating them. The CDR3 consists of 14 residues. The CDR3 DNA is TGTGCCAGCAGCTTAGAATTGAACACCGGGGAGCTGTTTTTT. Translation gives CASSLELNTGELFF. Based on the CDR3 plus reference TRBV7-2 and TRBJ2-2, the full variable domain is GAGVSQSPSNKVTEKGKDVELRCDPISGHTALYWYRQSLGQGLEFLIYFQGNSAPDKSGLPSDRFSAERTGGSVSTLTIQRTQQEDSAVYLCASSLELNTGELFFGEGSRLTVL.

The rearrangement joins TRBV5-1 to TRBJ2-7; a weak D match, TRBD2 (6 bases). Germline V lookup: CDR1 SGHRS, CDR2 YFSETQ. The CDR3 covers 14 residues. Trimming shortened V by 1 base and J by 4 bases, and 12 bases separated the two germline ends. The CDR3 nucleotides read TGCGCCAGCAGCTTGTATGGCGGGGATTACGAGCAGTACTTC. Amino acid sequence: CASSLYGGDYEQYF.

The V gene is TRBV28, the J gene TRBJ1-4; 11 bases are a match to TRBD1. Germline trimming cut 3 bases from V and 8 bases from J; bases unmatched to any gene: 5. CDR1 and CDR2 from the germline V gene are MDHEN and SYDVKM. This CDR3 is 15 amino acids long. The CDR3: CASSFVGQGEEKLFF. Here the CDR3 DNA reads TGTGCCAGCAGTTTTGTGGGACAGGGGGAAGAAAAACTGTTTTTT.

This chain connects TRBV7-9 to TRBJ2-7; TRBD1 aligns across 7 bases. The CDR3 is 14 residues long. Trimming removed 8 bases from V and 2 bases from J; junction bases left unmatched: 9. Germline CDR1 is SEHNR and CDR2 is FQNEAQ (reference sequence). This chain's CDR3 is CASSPLGQAYEQYF. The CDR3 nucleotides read TGTGCCAGCTCACCCCTCGGACAGGCCTACGAGCAGTACTTC. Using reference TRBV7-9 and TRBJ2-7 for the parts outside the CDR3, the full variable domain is DTGVSQNPRHKITKRGQNVTFRCDPISEHNRLYWYRQTLGQGPEFLTYFQNEAQLEKSRLLSDRFSAERPKGSFSTLEIQRTEQGDSAMYLCASSPLGQAYEQYFGPGTRLTVT.

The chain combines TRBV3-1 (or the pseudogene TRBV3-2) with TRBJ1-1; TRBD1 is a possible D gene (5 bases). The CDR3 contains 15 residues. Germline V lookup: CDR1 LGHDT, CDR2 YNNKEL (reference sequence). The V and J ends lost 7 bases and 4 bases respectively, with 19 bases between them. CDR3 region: CASKPRTARGTEAFF. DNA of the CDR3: TGTGCCAGCAAGCCAAGGACGGCTAGGGGCACTGAAGCTTTCTTT.

The CDR3 sequence is CASRGLNYGYTF. CDR3 in DNA: TGTGCCAGCAGAGGACTCAACTATGGCTACACCTTC. The V gene is TRBV9, the J gene TRBJ1-2; D unclear. V was cut by 5 bases and J by 2 bases, with 7 bases left in between. In germline, CDR1 is SGDLS, CDR2 YYNGEE. This CDR3 contains 12 residues.

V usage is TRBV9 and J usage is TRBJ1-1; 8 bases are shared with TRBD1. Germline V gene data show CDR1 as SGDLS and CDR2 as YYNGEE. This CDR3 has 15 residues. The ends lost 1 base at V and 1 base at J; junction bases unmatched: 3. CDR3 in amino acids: CASSVYGQGNTEAFF. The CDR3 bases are TGTGCCAGCAGCGTATACGGACAGGGGAACACTGAAGCTTTCTTT.

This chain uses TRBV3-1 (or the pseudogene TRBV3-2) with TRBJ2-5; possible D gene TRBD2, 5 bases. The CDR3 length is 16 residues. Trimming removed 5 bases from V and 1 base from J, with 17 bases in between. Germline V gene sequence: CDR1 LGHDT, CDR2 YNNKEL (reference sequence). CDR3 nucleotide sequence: TGTGCCAGCAGCTCCCCCCGGGGTAGGGCCCAAGAGACCCAGTACTTC. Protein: CASSSPRGRAQETQYF.

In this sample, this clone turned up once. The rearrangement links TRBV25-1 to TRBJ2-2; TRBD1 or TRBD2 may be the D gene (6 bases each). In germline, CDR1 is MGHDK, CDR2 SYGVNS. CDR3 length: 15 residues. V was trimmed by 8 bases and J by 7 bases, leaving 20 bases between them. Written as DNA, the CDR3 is TGTGCCAGCGAGAACACTAATAGGGGGGTCGGGGAGCTGTTTTTT. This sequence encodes CASENTNRGVGELFF. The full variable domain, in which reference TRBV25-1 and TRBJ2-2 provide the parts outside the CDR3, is EADIYQTPRYLVIGTGKKITLECSQTMGHDKMYWYQQDPGMELHLIHYSYGVNSTEKGDLSSESTVSRIRTEHFPLTLESARPSHTSQYLCASENTNRGVGELFFGEGSRLTVL.

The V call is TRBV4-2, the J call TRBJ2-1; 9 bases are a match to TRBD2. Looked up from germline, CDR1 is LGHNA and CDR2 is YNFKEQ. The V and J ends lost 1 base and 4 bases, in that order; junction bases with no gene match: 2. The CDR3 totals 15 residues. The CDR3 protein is CASSQGREGYNEQFF. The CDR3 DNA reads TGTGCCAGCAGCCAAGGGCGGGAGGGGTACAATGAGCAGTTCTTC.

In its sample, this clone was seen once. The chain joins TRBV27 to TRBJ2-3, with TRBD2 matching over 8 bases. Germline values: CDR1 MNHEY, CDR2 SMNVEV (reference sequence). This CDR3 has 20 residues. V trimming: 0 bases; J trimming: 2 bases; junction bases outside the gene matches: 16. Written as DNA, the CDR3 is TGTGCCAGCAGTTTATCGGGAGTCGCTAGCGGGTCTTTATACACAGATACGCAGTATTTT. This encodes CASSLSGVASGSLYTDTQYF.